This is a list of T cell receptor beta chains from one sample in a study of HIV-infected patients and healthy controls. Via MiXCR, TCRdb re-called the 5' RACE reads, giving one row per CDR3 protein. This table holds 55,000 to 70,000 distinct CDR3 sequences, around 21% found once. Sequencing was done on a sample of CD4+ T cells from blood. These receptor sequences come from a human donor in good health. The CDR3 runs from the conserved cysteine through the conserved F or W. A D gene is named only where the DNA matches it firmly. The size of a clone is reported for some rows only, either as once, few or many, or as a class for expanded clones.

>TRBV20-1|many|TRBD2|TRBJ2-5
CSARAALADQETQYF
TGCAGTGCTAGAGCAGCACTAGCGGACCAAGAGACCCAGTACTTC
>TRBV6-5|few|.|TRBJ1-2
CASFESTWAGGYTF
TGTGCCAGCTTCGAGTCGACGTGGGCGGGGGGCTACACCTTC
>TRBV2|.|TRBD1|TRBJ1-2
CASSVVGTANYGYTF
TGTGCCAGCTCCGTTGTGGGGACAGCTAACTATGGCTACACCTTC
>TRBV29-1|few|TRBD2|TRBJ2-1
CSVAWASGSGRQFF
TGCAGCGTTGCTTGGGCTAGCGGGAGCGGGCGGCAGTTCTTC
>TRBV29-1|few|TRBD2|TRBJ2-3
CSVAGGFTDTQYF
TGCAGCGTAGCGGGAGGTTTCACAGATACGCAGTATTTT
>TRBV14|few|TRBD1|TRBJ2-2
CASSHWDRVTGELFF
TGTGCCAGCAGCCATTGGGACAGGGTCACCGGGGAGCTGTTTTTT
>TRBV12-3/TRBV12-4|.|TRBD1|TRBJ1-2
CASTSQGQGDYGYTF
TGTGCCAGCACCTCCCAGGGACAGGGGGACTATGGCTACACCTTC
>TRBV7-3|few|.|TRBJ2-1
CASSLSPYNEQFF
TGTGCCAGCAGCTTAAGTCCTTACAATGAGCAGTTCTTC
>TRBV7-2|.|.|TRBJ2-3
CASSLVGGSTDTQYF
TGTGCCAGCAGCTTAGTCGGGGGTAGCACAGATACGCAGTATTTT
>TRBV20-1|many|.|TRBJ1-5
CSASDLNSNQPQHF
TGCAGTGCTTCGGACCTTAATAGCAATCAGCCCCAGCATTTT
>TRBV19|many|.|TRBJ2-3
CASSIGPTDTQYF
TGTGCCAGTAGTATCGGGCCTACAGATACGCAGTATTTT
>TRBV24-1|.|TRBD2|TRBJ2-1
CATSERRESNEQFF
TGTGCCACCAGTGAACGGCGGGAGAGCAATGAGCAGTTCTTC
>TRBV5-1|many|TRBD1|TRBJ2-3
CASSEGQAFTDTQYF
TGCGCCAGCAGCGAGGGACAGGCGTTCACAGATACGCAGTATTTT
>TRBV12-3/TRBV12-4|.|TRBD1|TRBJ2-6
CASSLGDRGSGANVLTF
TGTGCCAGCAGTTTAGGGGACAGGGGATCTGGGGCCAACGTCCTGACTTTC
>TRBV12-3/TRBV12-4|many|.|TRBJ2-7
CASSYRISVGNEQYF
TGTGCCAGCAGCTACCGAATTTCGGTAGGGAACGAGCAGTACTTC
>TRBV19|few|TRBD1|TRBJ1-1
CASSIFRGGPEAFF
TGTGCCAGTAGTATTTTCAGGGGGGGCCCTGAAGCTTTCTTT
>TRBV6-4|.|.|TRBJ1-2
CASSDSIDSYGYTF
TGTGCCAGCAGTGACTCGATAGACTCCTATGGCTACACCTTC
>TRBV20-1|.|.|TRBJ2-3
CSAQISDTQYF
TGCAGTGCTCAGATCTCCGATACGCAGTATTTT
>TRBV28|.|.|TRBJ2-6
CASSLNPGAGANVLTF
TGTGCCAGCAGTTTAAATCCGGGTGCTGGGGCCAACGTCCTGACTTTC
>TRBV6-2/TRBV6-3|few|.|TRBJ1-5
CASSYSGSRQPQHF
TGTGCCAGCAGTTACTCAGGGAGCAGGCAGCCCCAGCATTTT